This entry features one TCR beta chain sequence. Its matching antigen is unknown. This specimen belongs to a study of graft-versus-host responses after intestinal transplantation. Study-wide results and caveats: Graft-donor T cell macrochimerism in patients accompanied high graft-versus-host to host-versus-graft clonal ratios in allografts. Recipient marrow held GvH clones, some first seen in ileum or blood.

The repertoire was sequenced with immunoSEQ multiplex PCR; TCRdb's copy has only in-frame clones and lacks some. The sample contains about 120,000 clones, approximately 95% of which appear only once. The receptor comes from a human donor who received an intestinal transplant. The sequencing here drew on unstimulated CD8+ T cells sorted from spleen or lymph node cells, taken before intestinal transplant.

Here the CDR3 reads CASSESLWDRGRFTEAFF. The CDR3, as DNA: TGTGCCAGCAGTGAAAGTCTTTGGGACAGGGGGCGATTCACTGAAGCTTTCTTT. This rearrangement joins TRBV2 to TRBJ1-1; 12 bases fit TRBD1. V was pared by 2 bases and J by 4 bases, with 11 bases of the junction left unmatched. The CDR3 totals 18 residues. The germline V gene encodes CDR1 SNHLY and CDR2 FYNNEI. Drawing the rest from reference TRBV2 and TRBJ1-1, the complete variable domain is EPEVTQTPSHQVTQMGQEVILRCVPISNHLYFYWYRQILGQKVEFLVSFYNNEISEKSEIFDDQFSVERPDGSNFTLKIRSTKLEDSAMYFCASSESLWDRGRFTEAFFGQGTRLTVV.